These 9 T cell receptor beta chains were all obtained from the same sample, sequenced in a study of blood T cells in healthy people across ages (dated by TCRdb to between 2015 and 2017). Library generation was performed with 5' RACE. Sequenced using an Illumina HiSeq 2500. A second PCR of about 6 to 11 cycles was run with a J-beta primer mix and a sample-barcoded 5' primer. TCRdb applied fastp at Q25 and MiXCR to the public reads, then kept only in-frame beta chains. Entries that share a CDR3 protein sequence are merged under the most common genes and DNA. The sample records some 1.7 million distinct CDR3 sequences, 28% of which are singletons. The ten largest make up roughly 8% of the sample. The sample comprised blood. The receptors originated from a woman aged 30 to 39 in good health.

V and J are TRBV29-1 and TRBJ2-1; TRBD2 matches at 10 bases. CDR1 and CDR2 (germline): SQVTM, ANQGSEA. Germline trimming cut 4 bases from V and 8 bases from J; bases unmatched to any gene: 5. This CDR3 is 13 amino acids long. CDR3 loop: CSVATSGLDEQFF. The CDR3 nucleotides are TGCAGCGTTGCGACTAGCGGGTTAGATGAGCAGTTCTTC.

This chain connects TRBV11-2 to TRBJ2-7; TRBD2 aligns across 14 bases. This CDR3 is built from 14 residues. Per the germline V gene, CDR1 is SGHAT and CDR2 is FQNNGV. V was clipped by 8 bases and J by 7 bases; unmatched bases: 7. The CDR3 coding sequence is TGTGCCAGCGGCGGGACTAGCGGGAGTCATGAGCAGTACTTC. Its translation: CASGGTSGSHEQYF.

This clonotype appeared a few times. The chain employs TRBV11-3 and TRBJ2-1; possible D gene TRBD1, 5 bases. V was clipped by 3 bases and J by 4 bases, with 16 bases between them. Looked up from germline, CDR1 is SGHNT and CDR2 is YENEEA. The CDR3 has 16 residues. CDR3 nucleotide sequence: TGTGCCAGCAGCTTTCGCCAGGGAAGCCCTTACAATGAGCAGTTCTTC. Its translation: CASSFRQGSPYNEQFF.

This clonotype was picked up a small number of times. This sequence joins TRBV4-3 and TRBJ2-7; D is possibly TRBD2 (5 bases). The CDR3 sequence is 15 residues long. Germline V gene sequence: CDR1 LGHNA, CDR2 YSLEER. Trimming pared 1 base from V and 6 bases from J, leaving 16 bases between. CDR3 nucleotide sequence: TGCGCCAGCAGCCAAGGCCCCCTTAGCGAGGGCGAGCAGTACTTC. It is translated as CASSQGPLSEGEQYF.

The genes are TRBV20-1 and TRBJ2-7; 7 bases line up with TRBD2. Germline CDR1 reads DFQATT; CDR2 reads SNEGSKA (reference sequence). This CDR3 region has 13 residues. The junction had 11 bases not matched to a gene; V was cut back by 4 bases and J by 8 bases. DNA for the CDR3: TGCAGTGCTATCCTAGCGGCCCGGGGAAAGCAGTACTTC. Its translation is CSAILAARGKQYF.

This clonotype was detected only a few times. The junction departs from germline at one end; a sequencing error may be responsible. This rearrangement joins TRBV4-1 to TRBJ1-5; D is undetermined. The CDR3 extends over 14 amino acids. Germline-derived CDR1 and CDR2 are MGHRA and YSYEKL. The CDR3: CASNQVISNQPQHF. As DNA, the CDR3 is TGCGCCAGCAACCAAGTTATTAGCAATCAGCCCCAGCATTTT.

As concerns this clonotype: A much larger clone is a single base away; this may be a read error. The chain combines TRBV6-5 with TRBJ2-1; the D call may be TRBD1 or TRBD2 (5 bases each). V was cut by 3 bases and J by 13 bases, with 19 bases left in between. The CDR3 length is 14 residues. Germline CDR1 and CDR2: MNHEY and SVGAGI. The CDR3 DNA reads TGTGCCAGCAGTTATCGGGACCCCCAAGCGACCCAGTTCTTC. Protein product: CASSYRDPQATQFF.

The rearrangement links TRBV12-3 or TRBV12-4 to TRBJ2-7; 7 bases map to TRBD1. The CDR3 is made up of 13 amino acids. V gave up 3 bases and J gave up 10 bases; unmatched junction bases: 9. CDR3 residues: CASSLDRTRSQYF. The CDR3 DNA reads TGTGCCAGCAGTTTGGACAGGACAAGAAGCCAGTACTTC.

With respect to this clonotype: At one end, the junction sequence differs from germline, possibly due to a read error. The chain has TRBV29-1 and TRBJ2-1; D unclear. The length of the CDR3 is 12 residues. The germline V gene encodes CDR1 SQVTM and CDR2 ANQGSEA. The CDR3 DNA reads TGCAGCGGTGAAGATCAGTGGTACGAGCAGTTCTTC. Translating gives CSGEDQWYEQFF.